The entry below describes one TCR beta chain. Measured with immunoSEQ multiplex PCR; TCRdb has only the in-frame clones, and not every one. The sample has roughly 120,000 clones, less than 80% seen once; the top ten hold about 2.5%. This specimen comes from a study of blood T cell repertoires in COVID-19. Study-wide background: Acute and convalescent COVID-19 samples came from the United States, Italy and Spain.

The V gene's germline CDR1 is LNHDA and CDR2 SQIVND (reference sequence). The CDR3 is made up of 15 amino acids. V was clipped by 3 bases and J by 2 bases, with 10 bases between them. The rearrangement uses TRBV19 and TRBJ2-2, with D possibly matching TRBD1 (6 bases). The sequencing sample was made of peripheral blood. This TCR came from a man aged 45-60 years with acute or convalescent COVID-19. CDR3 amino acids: CASSISRGNTGELFF. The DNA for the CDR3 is TGTGCCAGTAGTATTTCCAGGGGAAACACCGGGGAGCTGTTTTTT.